The table lists the clone carrying this T cell receptor beta chain with a few counts. V gave up 0 bases and J gave up 7 bases, with 10 bases separating them. The CDR3 has 13 amino acids. Germline-derived CDR1 and CDR2 are SGHNT and YENEEA. These data are taken from a study of OX40 agonist ivuxolimab in advanced cancers. The table came from immunoSEQ multiplex PCR; TCRdb's copy has only in-frame clones and leaves some out. The data contain 26,000 or so clones, around 88% of them seen just once; the ten biggest clones take up 25%. The rearrangement joins TRBV11-3 to TRBJ2-7; D may match TRBD1 or TRBD2 (5 bases each). This material consisted of CD4+ or CD8+ T cells sorted from blood, taken in a trial of the OX40 agonist ivuxolimab. This TCR was recovered from an adult with an advanced solid tumor such as melanoma, head and neck, liver or kidney cancer. The CDR3 is CASSLEPGLEQYF. DNA for the CDR3: TGTGCCAGCAGCTTAGAACCGGGGCTGGAGCAGTACTTC.